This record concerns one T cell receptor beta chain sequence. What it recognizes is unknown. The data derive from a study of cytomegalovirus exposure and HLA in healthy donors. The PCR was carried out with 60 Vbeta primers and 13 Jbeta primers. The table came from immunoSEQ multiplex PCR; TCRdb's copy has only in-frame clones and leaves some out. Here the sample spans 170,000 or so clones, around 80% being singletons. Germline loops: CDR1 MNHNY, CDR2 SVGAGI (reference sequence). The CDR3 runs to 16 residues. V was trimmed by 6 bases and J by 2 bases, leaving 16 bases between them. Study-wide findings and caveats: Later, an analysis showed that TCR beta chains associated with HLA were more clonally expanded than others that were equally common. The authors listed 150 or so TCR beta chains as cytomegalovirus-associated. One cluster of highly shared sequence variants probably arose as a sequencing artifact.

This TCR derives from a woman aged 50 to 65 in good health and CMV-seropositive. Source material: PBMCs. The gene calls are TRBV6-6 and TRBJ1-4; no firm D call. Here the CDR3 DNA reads TGTGCCAGCAGCTCCGGGGAGGGTTCGACTAATGAAAAACTGTTTTTT. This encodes CASSSGEGSTNEKLFF.